Sequencing of this T cell receptor beta chain was carried out in a study of tumor and adjacent non-tumor tissue in lung cancer. Study overall: On average, productive TCRbeta reads reached about 4.17 million per sample. Study conclusions and caveats: Tumor tissue had significantly higher TCR diversity than normal lung.

Per germline, CDR1 SQVTM and CDR2 ANQGSEA. CDR3 length equals 15 residues. The template was RNA from unsorted bulk tissue. Notes on this clonotype: The antigen remains undetermined. One junction end disagrees with the germline gene, perhaps due to a read error.

TCRbeta libraries were built with three rounds of nested PCR, modified from ARM-PCR. TCRdb re-analysed the multiplex PCR reads in MiXCR, keeping a single row per CDR3 protein. Among about 110,000 distinct CDR3 sequences listed, 84% were seen once. This clonotype originated in a man in his 70s with non-small cell lung cancer. The rearrangement uses TRBV29-1 and TRBJ2-1; D uncertain. Sequenced material: lung tumor tissue. The CDR3 region has the DNA TGCAGCGTTGAAGTTTGGGATAGCCATTACAATGATCAGTTCTTC. This encodes CSVEVWDSHYNDQFF.